These 13 T cell receptor beta chains were sequenced from one sample in a study of blood T cells in healthy people across ages. A J-beta primer mix and a sample-barcoded 5' primer were used in a second PCR of about 6 to 12 cycles. TCRdb analysed the 5' RACE reads with MiXCR anew, one entry per CDR3 protein. This sample has about 1.4 million distinct CDR3 sequences, with 45% to 70% found just once. Input material: blood. These receptors all stem from a man aged 18 to 35 in good health.

The chain joins TRBV5-6 to TRBJ2-7; D unresolved. V lost 0 bases and J 2 bases, leaving 9 bases between the germline ends. Per germline, CDR1 SGHDT and CDR2 YYEEEE. CDR3 length: 14 amino acids. CDR3 nucleotides: TGTGCCAGCAGCTTGGGACTCTCCGCCTACGAGCAGTACTTC. The encoded protein is CASSLGLSAYEQYF.

This clonotype was observed a handful of times. The chain couples TRBV29-1 to TRBJ2-3; TRBD2 aligns across 8 bases. CDR1 SQVTM and CDR2 ANQGSEA come from the germline V gene. The CDR3 sequence is 14 residues long. J lost 2 bases, V lost 4 bases, and 5 bases had no gene match. The CDR3 spells CSVGVAGFTDTQYF. For the CDR3, the DNA is TGCAGCGTTGGGGTAGCGGGGTTCACAGATACGCAGTATTTT.

The chain couples TRBV11-2 to TRBJ2-7; D is unclear. Trimming shortened V by 0 bases and J by 3 bases, and 12 bases separated the two germline ends. The CDR3 runs to 15 residues. Germline CDR1 reads SGHAT; CDR2 reads FQNNGV. The CDR3 protein is CASSLDTGNNYEQYF. In nucleotides, the CDR3 is TGTGCCAGCAGCTTAGATACTGGAAATAACTACGAGCAGTACTTC.

This clonotype was picked up a small number of times. This rearrangement joins TRBV28 to TRBJ1-2; unclear D gene. The V end was cut by 3 bases, the J end by 6 bases, with 11 bases between. The germline V gene encodes CDR1 MDHEN and CDR2 SYDVKM. The CDR3 has 13 residues. CDR3 sequence (DNA): TGTGCCAGCAGTTTCAAGGGATTCAATGGCTACACCTTC. Translation: CASSFKGFNGYTF.

This chain connects TRBV24-1 to TRBJ2-6, with D hard to call. With 3 bases removed from V and 0 bases from J, the gap between germline ends came to 14 bases. The CDR3 loop spans 18 amino acids. Looked up from germline, CDR1 is KGHDR and CDR2 is SFDVKD. The CDR3 bases are TGTGCCACCAGTGATACCCCTACACCCAACTCTGGGGCCAACGTCCTGACTTTC. It specifies CATSDTPTPNSGANVLTF.

The chain couples TRBV29-1 to TRBJ2-7; tentatively, D is TRBD2 (6 bases). The CDR3 totals 13 residues. V was clipped by 7 bases and J by 6 bases, with 19 bases between them. Germline V gives CDR1 SQVTM, CDR2 ANQGSEA. The CDR3 here is CSAAGTSMAEQYF. The CDR3 region has the DNA TGCAGCGCCGCCGGCACTAGCATGGCCGAGCAGTACTTC.

The chain joins TRBV12-3 or TRBV12-4 to TRBJ2-5, with TRBD2 identical over 8 bases. The CDR3 extends over 17 amino acids. V trimming: 3 bases; J trimming: 4 bases; junction bases outside the gene matches: 13. CDR3 loop: CASSFPLAGSGRETQYF. The CDR3 coding sequence is TGTGCCAGCAGTTTTCCCCTTGCTGGGAGCGGGAGAGAGACCCAGTACTTC.

A few counts support this clonotype. CDR3 sequence: CASSLEGLNEQFF. DNA of the CDR3: TGTGCCAGCAGCTTAGAGGGGTTGAATGAGCAGTTCTTC. This chain joins TRBV7-9 and TRBJ2-1, with D possibly matching TRBD1 (5 bases). CDR1 is SEHNR, CDR2 FQNEAQ, per germline (reference sequence). The CDR3 length is 13 residues. V was clipped by 1 base and J by 7 bases, with 8 bases between them. Filled out from reference TRBV7-9 and TRBJ2-1, the complete variable domain reads DTGVSQNPRHKITKRGQNVTFRCDPISEHNRLYWYRQTLGQGPEFLTYFQNEAQLEKSRLLSDRFSAERPKGSFSTLEIQRTEQGDSAMYLCASSLEGLNEQFFGPGTRLTVL.

The chain recombines TRBV11-2 with TRBJ1-1; 7 positions match TRBD1. CDR3 size: 19 residues. The germline V gene encodes CDR1 SGHAT and CDR2 FQNNGV. V was pared by 8 bases and J by 0 bases, with 21 bases of the junction left unmatched. CDR3 sequence: CASGLSDWTGGTMNTEAFF. DNA of the CDR3: TGTGCCAGCGGTTTATCCGATTGGACAGGTGGTACCATGAACACTGAAGCTTTCTTT.

CDR3 sequence reads: CSARIRVKESANYGYTF. In DNA, the CDR3 is TGCAGTGCTAGAATCAGGGTAAAGGAATCAGCTAACTATGGCTACACCTTC. This rearrangement joins TRBV20-1 to TRBJ1-2; a possible D gene is TRBD1 (5 bases). V lost 2 bases and J 0 bases, leaving 19 bases between the germline ends. Germline assignment: CDR1 DFQATT and CDR2 SNEGSKA (reference sequence). The CDR3 loop spans 17 amino acids.

Comment on this clonotype: This clone may be a read error of a much larger clone one base away. The chain carries TRBV7-2 and TRBJ2-3, with D maybe TRBD2 (5 bases). The CDR3 loop spans 15 amino acids. CDR1 is SGHTA and CDR2 is FQGNSA in the germline V gene. The CDR3 loop is CASSSGIYSTDTHYF. The DNA of the CDR3 is TGTGCCAGCAGCTCCGGGATATATAGCACAGATACGCACTATTTT. Variable domain in full (rest from reference TRBV7-2 and TRBJ2-3): GAGVSQSPSNKVTEKGKDVELRCDPISGHTALYWYRQSLGQGLEFLIYFQGNSAPDKSGLPSDRFSAERTGGSVSTLTIQRTQQEDSAVYLCASSSGIYSTDTHYFGPGTRLTVL.

This rearrangement joins TRBV18 to TRBJ2-7; D may be TRBD1 or TRBD2 (6 bases each). The CDR3 runs 14 residues. CDR1 is KGHSH and CDR2 is LQKENI in the germline V gene. Trimming pared 10 bases from V and 3 bases from J, leaving 19 bases between. CDR3 nucleotides: TGTGCCACCTCCCGGCGGGACAACCACTACGAGCAGTACTTC. It codes for CATSRRDNHYEQYF. Combining the CDR3 with reference TRBV18 and TRBJ2-7 gives the whole variable domain NAGVMQNPRHLVRRRGQEARLRCSPMKGHSHVYWYRQLPEEGLKFMVYLQKENIIDESGMPKERFSAEFPKEGPSILRIQQVVRGDSAAYFCATSRRDNHYEQYFGPGTRLTVT.

The genes are TRBV29-1 and TRBJ2-5, with TRBD2 matching 7 bases. CDR1 and CDR2 from the germline V gene are SQVTM and ANQGSEA. CDR3 length equals 13 residues. V was clipped by 7 bases and J by 5 bases; unmatched bases: 10. The chain's CDR3 is CSGVSGEGETQYF. The CDR3 DNA sequence: TGCAGCGGTGTAAGCGGGGAGGGGGAGACCCAGTACTTC.